These 12 T cell receptor beta chains share one sample of origin, sequenced in a study of T cells in Graves' hyperthyroidism and ophthalmopathy. Researchers took RNA transcripts and amplified the TCR beta CDR3 regions from them. HTBI primers were the set used in a first-round RT-PCR of the TCR CDR3. A single record per CDR3 protein comes from TCRdb applying MiXCR to the multiplex PCR reads. Of 500,000 to 700,000 distinct CDR3 sequences detected, approximately 15% appear once; the ten largest clones hold 15% to 20%. Specimen: blood. Source of these receptors: a woman aged 18-29 years with Graves' hyperthyroidism.

This chain's CDR3 is CASSYSLTGAHYEQYF. Written as DNA, the CDR3 is TGTGCCAGCAGTTACTCGTTGACAGGTGCCCACTACGAGCAGTACTTC. The chain recombines TRBV6-5 with TRBJ2-7, with TRBD1 as a possible D gene (6 bases). The germline V and J ends were trimmed by 0 bases and 3 bases, with 15 bases remaining between them. This CDR3 contains 16 residues. The germline V gene encodes CDR1 MNHEY and CDR2 SVGAGI.

This clonotype was found many times. This chain links TRBV5-4 with TRBJ2-6; tentative D call: TRBD1 (6 bases). The CDR3 runs to 18 residues. Trimming cost V 1 base and J 0 bases, with 14 bases left between them. Germline assignment: CDR1 SGHNT and CDR2 YYREEE (reference sequence). CDR3 loop: CASSLPAGADSGANVLTF. In DNA, the CDR3 is TGTGCCAGCAGCTTGCCTGCAGGGGCAGACTCTGGGGCCAACGTCCTGACTTTC.

This chain uses TRBV12-5 with TRBJ2-3; D remains ambiguous. The CDR3 runs to 14 residues. V was shortened by 4 bases and J by 6 bases, with 14 bases between the two germline ends. Germline CDR1 is LGHNT and CDR2 is FRNRAP. The CDR3 DNA reads as TGTGCTAGTGGTTCTGGTGGCATAGGGGATACGCAGTATTTT. Amino acids: CASGSGGIGDTQYF.

The chain recombines TRBV25-1 with TRBJ1-3; D is unclear. Germline lookup yields CDR1 MGHDK and CDR2 SYGVNS. Trimming took off 0 bases at V and 3 bases at J, with 12 bases between the two ends. CDR3 length equals 16 residues. CDR3 protein: CASSEYTGVIGNTIYF. The CDR3 DNA reads as TGTGCCAGCAGTGAATACACTGGGGTGATTGGAAACACCATATATTTT.

This clonotype was picked up many times. The J gene is TRBJ1-1, the V gene TRBV6-5, with 8 positions matching TRBD1. Germline-derived CDR1 and CDR2 are MNHEY and SVGAGI. V dropped 0 bases and J dropped 1; count of bases not matched to a gene: 4. The CDR3 covers 16 residues. The CDR3 DNA reads TGTGCCAGCAGTTACTCTCTCGACAGGGGGAACACTGAAGCTTTCTTT. Protein: CASSYSLDRGNTEAFF.

About this clonotype itself: Since the CDR3 does not end with the conserved phenylalanine or tryptophan, this likely comes from a read error. The chain uses TRBV27 and TRBJ2-7; TRBD2 agrees at 7 bases. V dropped 6 bases and J dropped 6; count of bases not matched to a gene: 14. Germline CDR1 is MNHEY and CDR2 is SMNVEV (reference sequence). The CDR3 contains 15 residues. The CDR3 nucleotides read TGTGCCAGCAGGGATACCGGGACTATACCCATCGAGCAGTACCTC. Amino acids: CASRDTGTIPIEQYL.

The chain carries TRBV19 and TRBJ2-7; D may be TRBD2 (6 bases). Germline CDR1 and CDR2: LNHDA and SQIVND (reference sequence). Trimming took 6 bases from V and 3 from J, leaving 15 bases between them. There are 14 residues in the CDR3. CDR3 sequence (DNA): TGTGCCAGTAGCGCATCCGTGGGAGGCTACGAGCAGTACTTC. Its protein is CASSASVGGYEQYF.

This clonotype was counted between two and nine times. The chain recombines TRBV4-3 with TRBJ1-1; D may be TRBD1 (6 bases). The CDR3 contains 13 residues. V lost 1 base and J lost 11, with 14 bases in between. In germline, CDR1 is LGHNA, CDR2 YSLEER. The CDR3 sequence is CASSQAGGLKAFF. The CDR3 nucleotides read TGCGCCAGCAGCCAAGCGGGGGGCCTGAAGGCTTTCTTT.

In this sample, this clonotype turned up many times. The rearrangement joins TRBV4-2 to TRBJ1-1; possible D gene TRBD1, 6 bases. Germline values: CDR1 LGHNA, CDR2 YNFKEQ. The CDR3 length is 15 residues. The V end lost 4 bases, the J end lost 1 base, and 13 bases lay between the germline ends. As DNA, the CDR3 is TGTGCCAGCAGCCCGACAGGCCTTGAGAACACTGAAGCTTTCTTT. Its translation: CASSPTGLENTEAFF.

This clonotype was recorded a few times. This sequence joins TRBV4-1 and TRBJ2-5; TRBD2 matches at 8 bases. The germline V gene encodes CDR1 MGHRA and CDR2 YSYEKL. This CDR3 region has 16 residues. V dropped 2 bases and J dropped 2; count of bases not matched to a gene: 7. CDR3 residues: CASSQQRLASQETQYF. The DNA of the CDR3 is TGCGCCAGCAGCCAACAACGACTAGCGTCTCAAGAGACCCAGTACTTC.

This sequence joins TRBV13 and TRBJ2-7; TRBD1 aligns across 8 bases. V lost 4 bases, J lost 4 bases, and 12 bases stayed unmatched. CDR1 and CDR2 from the germline V gene are PRHDT and FYEKMQ (reference sequence). This CDR3 region has 16 residues. CDR3 in amino acids: CASSSQGGRRNYEQYF. CDR3 nucleotide sequence: TGTGCCAGCAGCTCACAGGGGGGTCGGAGAAATTACGAGCAGTACTTC.

This clonotype was picked up a small number of times. This sequence joins TRBV5-1 and TRBJ2-5, with D perhaps TRBD2 (6 bases). The CDR3 totals 17 residues. In germline, CDR1 is SGHRS, CDR2 YFSETQ. Trimming shortened V by 2 bases and J by 5 bases, and 22 bases separated the two germline ends. The CDR3 loop reads CASSFTGAGFAVETQYF. The CDR3 DNA follows: TGCGCCAGCAGCTTTACGGGAGCGGGTTTTGCGGTGGAGACCCAGTACTTC.